This T cell receptor beta chain was sequenced for a study of regulatory T cells in long-lasting Graves disease. Germline V gene lookup returns CDR1 SGHTA and CDR2 FQGNSA. V was clipped by 8 bases and J by 6 bases, with 16 bases between them. This CDR3 has 14 amino acids. According to the study, TCR beta libraries were built with iRepertoire HTBI primers and CDR3-region Arm-PCR. In TCRdb, the multiplex PCR reads were re-called with MiXCR into one record per CDR3 protein. The sample gives roughly 320,000 distinct CDR3 sequences, over 15% of which show up once; about 32% is in the top ten. Time point specified: newly diagnosed GD, antithyroid drugs for less than 3 months. The authors made the TCR library using RNA they extracted from PBMCs. Graves' disease was diagnosed by American Thyroid Association guidelines. Around 9.8 milliliters of peripheral blood were taken and placed in EDTA tubes. Study outcomes and limitations: Lower TCR diversity was seen in persistent Graves' patients than in newly diagnosed ones.

This clonotype was recorded at least ten times. Its target is not known. Another study also made use of these data, one on T cells in Graves' hyperthyroidism and ophthalmopathy. From that second work: Hyperthyroidism, newly diagnosed and lasting under 2 months, affected patients aged 18 to 65.

The chain joins TRBV7-2 to TRBJ2-2; D is undetermined. This TCR came from a man aged 40-49 years with Graves disease. This specimen was peripheral blood mononuclear cells (PBMCs), taken at new diagnosis, from a patient treated with antithyroid drugs. The CDR3 here is CASRRNSGSGELFF. The CDR3 DNA reads as TGTGCCAGCCGAAGAAATTCGGGTTCCGGGGAGCTGTTTTTT.